The 11 T cell receptor beta chains reported below all come from one sample, sequenced in a study of regulatory T cells in long-lasting Graves disease. Relying on iRepertoire HTBI primers and Arm-PCR of CDR3 regions, the team built TCR beta libraries. TCRdb redid the calling of the multiplex PCR reads with MiXCR, one entry per CDR3 protein. The data contain about 460,000 distinct CDR3 sequences, approximately 15% of them singletons. This sample's time point: newly diagnosed GD, antithyroid drugs for less than 3 months. Generation of the TCR library employed RNA extracted from PBMCs. This sample also belongs to another study, concerning T cells in Graves' hyperthyroidism and ophthalmopathy.

The sequenced sample was peripheral blood mononuclear cells (PBMCs), obtained at new diagnosis, from a patient treated with antithyroid drugs. These receptors all come from a woman between 45 and 65 years old with Graves disease.

This clonotype appeared a few times. The rearrangement joins TRBV5-1 to TRBJ2-7; TRBD2 agrees at 12 bases. Per germline, CDR1 SGHRS and CDR2 YFSETQ. The CDR3 sequence is 16 residues long. Trimming cost V 7 bases and J 3 bases; bases outside gene matches: 11. Written as DNA, the CDR3 is TGCGCCAGCGGTGAGGGGAGACTAGCGGGAGTCTACGAGCAGTACTTC. Amino acid sequence: CASGEGRLAGVYEQYF.

This clonotype was seen ten or more times. The chain uses TRBV2 and TRBJ2-7; D may correspond to TRBD1 or TRBD2 (5 bases each). Germline CDR1 SNHLY, CDR2 FYNNEI. The V end was cut by 8 bases, the J end by 3 bases, with 17 bases between. The CDR3 is made up of 14 amino acids. CDR3 protein: CASELQGVGYEQYF. For the CDR3, the DNA is TGTGCCAGCGAACTCCAGGGAGTTGGCTACGAGCAGTACTTC.

The sample holds many counts of this clonotype. The genes are TRBV27 and TRBJ2-1; 11 nucleotides match TRBD2. Germline V CDR1 and CDR2: MNHEY, SMNVEV (reference sequence). The CDR3 contains 18 residues. V shed 5 bases, J shed 6 bases, and the junction held 15 bases outside the gene matches. Here the CDR3 reads CASSPSEGLAVVSNEQFF. The DNA of the CDR3 is TGTGCCAGCAGTCCCTCCGAGGGACTAGCGGTCGTGTCCAATGAGCAGTTCTTC.

This clonotype has a count of ten or more. J is TRBJ2-5 and V is TRBV6-2 or TRBV6-3; D ambiguous. V dropped 5 bases and J dropped 4 bases, with 17 bases sitting between them. Per germline, CDR1 MNHEY and CDR2 SVGEGT. The CDR3 length is 15 residues. The CDR3 DNA sequence: TGTGCCAGCAGTCGAGAATGGCAGGACCGAGAGACCCAGTACTTC. Its translation: CASSREWQDRETQYF.

The sample holds many counts of this clonotype. The chain is built from TRBV27 and TRBJ2-7; the D gene is possibly TRBD1 (7 bases). Germline CDR1 reads MNHEY; CDR2 reads SMNVEV (reference sequence). The length of the CDR3 is 16 residues. With 2 bases removed from V and 1 base from J, the gap between germline ends came to 15 bases. This CDR3 is CASSLSGQGGSYEQYF. The CDR3 nucleotides read TGTGCCAGCAGTTTAAGTGGTCAGGGGGGTTCCTACGAGCAGTACTTC.

The chain joins TRBV28 to TRBJ2-7, with a possible D match to TRBD2 (6 bases). This CDR3 has 14 residues. Trimming took off 6 bases at V and 4 bases at J, with 16 bases between the two ends. The germline gives CDR1 MDHEN, CDR2 SYDVKM. CDR3 region: CASSLQGLTYEQYF. The CDR3 bases are TGTGCCAGCAGCCTCCAGGGACTCACTTACGAGCAGTACTTC.

The sample holds a few counts of this clonotype. The V gene is TRBV20-1, the J gene TRBJ2-5; unclear D gene. The assigned J gene may be wrong: the sequence end matches TRBJ2-1 better. The germline V gene encodes CDR1 DFQATT and CDR2 SNEGSKA (reference sequence). This CDR3 region has 14 residues. CDR3 protein: CSASPQPLYNEQFF. The CDR3 coding sequence is TGCAGTGCTAGCCCTCAGCCCCTATACAATGAGCAGTTCTTC.

J is TRBJ2-7 and V is TRBV30, with D perhaps matching TRBD2 (5 bases). Germline CDR1 GTSNPN, CDR2 SVGIG (reference sequence). V lost 0 bases, J lost 3 bases, and 12 bases lay in between. The CDR3 sequence is 14 residues long. The CDR3 bases are TGTGCCTGGAGTGTACGGGGTCAGTACTACGAGCAGTACTTC. Translating gives CAWSVRGQYYEQYF.

The V call is TRBV20-1, the J call TRBJ2-1; maybe TRBD2 (5 bases). Per the germline V gene, CDR1 is DFQATT and CDR2 is SNEGSKA (reference sequence). The ends were cut back, 0 bases at V and 8 bases at J, with 14 bases in the middle. The CDR3 covers 14 residues. The CDR3 nucleotides read TGCAGTGCTAGAGATCGACTACTGAGGGATGAGCAGTTCTTC. Protein: CSARDRLLRDEQFF.

The chain links TRBV12-3 or TRBV12-4 to TRBJ1-5; D remains unclear. With 5 bases removed from V and 4 bases from J, the gap between germline ends came to 12 bases. This CDR3 comprises 14 residues. This CDR3 reads CASSGTFSNQPQHF. The CDR3 DNA is TGTGCCAGCAGTGGAACCTTCAGTAATCAGCCCCAGCATTTT.

This clonotype was observed a handful of times. The chain is built from TRBV5-1 and TRBJ2-6, with D possibly being TRBD1 or TRBD2 (5 bases each). V was trimmed by 7 bases and J by 4 bases, leaving 12 bases between them. Looked up from germline, CDR1 is SGHRS and CDR2 is YFSETQ. This CDR3 comprises 14 residues. The CDR3 loop is CASQAGTGANVLTF. The CDR3 bases are TGCGCCAGCCAAGCCGGGACCGGGGCCAACGTCCTGACTTTC.